This paragraph reports one T cell receptor (beta chain). Its matching antigen is unknown. Libraries were made from TCR beta cDNA, and they carried unique molecular identifiers. Out of 1 to 10 million T cells, a few hundred thousand cDNA molecules were generated. TCRdb reprocessed the PCR reads with MiXCR, giving one entry per CDR3 protein. Of roughly 650,000 distinct CDR3 sequences listed, 55% to 60% are singletons. The data stem from a study of post-analysis software for immune sequencing data. The germline V and J ends were trimmed by 2 bases and 5 bases, with 15 bases remaining between them. This CDR3 spans 14 amino acids. Looked up from germline, CDR1 is DFQATT and CDR2 is SNEGSKA (reference sequence). Study-level points and caveats: Higher frequency in patients than in controls was seen for roughly five TRBV segments, with TRBV5-6, TRBV5-1 and TRBV20-1 among them.

The source material was blood. This clonotype was sampled from a girl aged 2 to 10 with multiple sclerosis. This chain joins TRBV20-1 and TRBJ2-5, with D possibly being TRBD1 or TRBD2 (6 bases each). The CDR3 bases are TGCAGTGCTAGAAATGGGGGGCCCTCGGAGACCCAGTACTTC. The encoded protein is CSARNGGPSETQYF.